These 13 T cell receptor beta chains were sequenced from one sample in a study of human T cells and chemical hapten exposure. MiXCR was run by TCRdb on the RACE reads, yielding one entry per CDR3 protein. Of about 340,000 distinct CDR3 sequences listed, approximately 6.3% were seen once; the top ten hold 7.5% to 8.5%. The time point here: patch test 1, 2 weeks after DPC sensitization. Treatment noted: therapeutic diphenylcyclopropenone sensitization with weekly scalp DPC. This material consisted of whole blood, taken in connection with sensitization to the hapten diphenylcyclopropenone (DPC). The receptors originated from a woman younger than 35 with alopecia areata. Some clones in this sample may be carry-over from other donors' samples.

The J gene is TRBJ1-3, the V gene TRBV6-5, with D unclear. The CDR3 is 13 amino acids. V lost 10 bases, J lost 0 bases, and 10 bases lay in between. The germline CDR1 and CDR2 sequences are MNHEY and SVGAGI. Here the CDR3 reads CATSGISGNTIYF. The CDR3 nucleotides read TGTGCCACCTCTGGGATCTCTGGAAACACCATATATTTT.

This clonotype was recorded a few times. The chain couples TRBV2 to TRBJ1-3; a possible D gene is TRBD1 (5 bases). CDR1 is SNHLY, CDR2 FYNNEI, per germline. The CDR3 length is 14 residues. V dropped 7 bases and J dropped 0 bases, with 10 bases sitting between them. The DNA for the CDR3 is TGTGCCAGCAAATCCGACAGCTCTGGAAACACCATATATTTT. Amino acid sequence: CASKSDSSGNTIYF.

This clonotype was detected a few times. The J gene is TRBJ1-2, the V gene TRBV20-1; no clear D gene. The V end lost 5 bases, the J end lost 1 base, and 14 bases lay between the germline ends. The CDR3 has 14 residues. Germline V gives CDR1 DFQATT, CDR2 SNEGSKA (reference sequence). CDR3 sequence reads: CSAPRSPINYGYTF. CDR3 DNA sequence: TGCAGTGCTCCTAGATCCCCGATTAACTATGGCTACACCTTC.

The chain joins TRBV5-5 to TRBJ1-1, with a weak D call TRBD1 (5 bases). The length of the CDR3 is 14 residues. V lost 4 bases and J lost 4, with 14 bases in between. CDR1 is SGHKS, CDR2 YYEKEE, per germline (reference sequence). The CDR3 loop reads CASSPGYRITEAFF. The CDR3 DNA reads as TGTGCCAGCAGCCCCGGGTACAGGATCACTGAAGCTTTCTTT.

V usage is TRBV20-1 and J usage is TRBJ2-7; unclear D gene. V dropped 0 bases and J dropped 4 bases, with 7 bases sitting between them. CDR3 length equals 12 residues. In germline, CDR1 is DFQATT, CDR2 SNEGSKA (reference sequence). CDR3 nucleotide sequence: TGCAGTGCTAGAGACGGCCTTTACGAGCAGTACTTC. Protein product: CSARDGLYEQYF.

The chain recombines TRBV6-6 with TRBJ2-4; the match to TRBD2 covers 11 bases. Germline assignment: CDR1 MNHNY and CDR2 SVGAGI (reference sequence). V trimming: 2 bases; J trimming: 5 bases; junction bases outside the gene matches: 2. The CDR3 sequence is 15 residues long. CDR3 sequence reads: CASSYETSGENIQYF. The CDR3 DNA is TGTGCCAGCAGTTACGAGACTAGCGGGGAAAACATTCAGTACTTC.

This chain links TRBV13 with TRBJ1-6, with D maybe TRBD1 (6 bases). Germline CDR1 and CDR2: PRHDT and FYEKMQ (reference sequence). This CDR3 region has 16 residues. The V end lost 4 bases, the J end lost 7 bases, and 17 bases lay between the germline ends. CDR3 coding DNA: TGTGCCAGCAGCTCGACAGGACAAGAGACGAATTCACCCCTCCACTTT. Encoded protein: CASSSTGQETNSPLHF.

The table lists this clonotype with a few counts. CDR3 DNA sequence: TGTGCCAGCAGGTCCGGGACTTACCCTGCGGACACCATATATTTT. Translated: CASRSGTYPADTIYF. This sequence joins TRBV12-3 or TRBV12-4 and TRBJ1-3, with TRBD1 as a possible D gene (5 bases). The CDR3 totals 15 residues. The V gene lost 6 bases and the J gene lost 8 bases, with 20 bases spanning the gap.

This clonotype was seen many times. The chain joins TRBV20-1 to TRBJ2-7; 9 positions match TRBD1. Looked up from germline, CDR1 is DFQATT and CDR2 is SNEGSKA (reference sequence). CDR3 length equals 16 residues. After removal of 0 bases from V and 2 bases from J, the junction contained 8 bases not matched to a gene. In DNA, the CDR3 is TGCAGTGCTAGAGATAGTTTCAGGGACAGGGCCTACGAGCAGTACTTC. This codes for CSARDSFRDRAYEQYF.

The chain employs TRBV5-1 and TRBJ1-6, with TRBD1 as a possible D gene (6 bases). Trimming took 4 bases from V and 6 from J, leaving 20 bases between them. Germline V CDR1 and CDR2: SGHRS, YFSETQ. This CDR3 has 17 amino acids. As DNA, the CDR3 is TGCGCCAGCAGCAATGCCGCCCTGGGGGGGCTTAATTCACCCCTCCACTTT. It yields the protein CASSNAALGGLNSPLHF.

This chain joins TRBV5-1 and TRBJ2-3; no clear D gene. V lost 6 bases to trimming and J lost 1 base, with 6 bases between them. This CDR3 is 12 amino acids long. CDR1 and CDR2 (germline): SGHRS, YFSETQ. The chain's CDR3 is CASNEGTDTQYF. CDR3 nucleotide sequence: TGCGCCAGCAATGAGGGCACAGATACGCAGTATTTT.

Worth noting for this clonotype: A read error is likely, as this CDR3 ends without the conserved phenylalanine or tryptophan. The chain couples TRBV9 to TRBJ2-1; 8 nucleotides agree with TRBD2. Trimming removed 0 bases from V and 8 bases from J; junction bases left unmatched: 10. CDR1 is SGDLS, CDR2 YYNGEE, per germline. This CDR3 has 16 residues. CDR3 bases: TGTGCCAGCAGCGTAGATCCGGGGGGGCCTTTCCATGAGCAGTTCCTC. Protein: CASSVDPGGPFHEQFL.

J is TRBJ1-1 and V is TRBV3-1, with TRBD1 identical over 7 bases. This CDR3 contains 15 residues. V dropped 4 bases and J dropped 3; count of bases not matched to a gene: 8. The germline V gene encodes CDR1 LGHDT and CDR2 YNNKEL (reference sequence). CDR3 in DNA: TGTGCCAGCAGCCTCGTGGGACAGTGGGACACTGAAGCTTTCTTT. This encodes CASSLVGQWDTEAFF.